The table lists the clone carrying this TCR beta chain with a few counts. What it recognizes is unknown. Among all donors, each was a healthy Caucasian. The entry originates in a study of identical twins. Notes on the study in general: Insertion counts were lower in abundant cord blood beta clonotypes, a trend that memory repertoires did not show. Invariant MAIT and iNKT cells are populations that could partly confound zero-insertion analyses. Excess twin sharing in beta out-of-frame sequences was weaker.

MiXCR was run by TCRdb on the 5' RACE reads, yielding one entry per CDR3 protein. The sample lists 300,000 to 400,000 distinct CDR3 sequences; approximately 13% were seen once. The data were also submitted as part of a second study, on yellow fever vaccine responses in identical twins.

Material for sequencing was CD8+ T cells sorted from blood. The clonotype was recovered from a woman aged 18-29 years in good health.

The chain's CDR3 is CASSLLTGNTEAFF. The CDR3 nucleotides read TGTGCCAGCAGCTTGCTGACTGGAAACACTGAAGCTTTCTTT. This sequence joins TRBV7-9 and TRBJ1-1; D remains unclear. V was pared by 3 bases and J by 2 bases, with 10 bases between. Germline lookup yields CDR1 SEHNR and CDR2 FQNEAQ (reference sequence). The CDR3 extends over 14 amino acids.